These T cell receptor beta chains were read from a single sample in a study of blood T cells in healthy people across ages. One entry per CDR3 protein results from TCRdb running MiXCR on the 5' RACE reads. The sample includes over 1,200,000 distinct CDR3 sequences, 59% of them seen just once. The sequenced sample consisted of blood. The origin of the receptors is a man aged 18 to 30 in good health. The CDR3 runs from the conserved cysteine through the conserved F or W. D genes are given only for firm matches. Clone size is given for some rows only: seen once, a few or many times, or a class if the clone is expanded.

>TRBV4-1|.|.|TRBJ2-7
CASSQALGYEQYF
TGCGCCAGCAGCCAGGCCTTGGGCTACGAGCAGTACTTC
>TRBV3-1|few|.|TRBJ2-4
CASSQDHKWAAKNIQYF
TGTGCCAGCAGCCAAGACCACAAGTGGGCAGCCAAAAACATTCAGTACTTC
>TRBV5-1|.|.|TRBJ2-6
CASRMGYSTSGANVLTF
TGCGCCAGCAGGATGGGGTACAGCACCTCTGGGGCCAACGTCCTGACTTTC
>TRBV6-5|.|TRBD1|TRBJ1-6
CASRLQGTPSPLHF
TGTGCCAGCAGGTTACAGGGGACCCCTTCACCCCTCCACTTT
>TRBV4-1|few|.|TRBJ2-1
CASSQDLREQFF
TGCGCCAGCAGCCAAGATCTAAGGGAGCAGTTCTTC
>TRBV7-2|.|.|TRBJ2-3
CASSFTTGALDTQYF
TGTGCCAGCAGTTTTACGACTGGGGCTTTGGATACGCAGTATTTT
>TRBV4-2|.|.|TRBJ1-1
CASSQTRDGSYEAFF
TGTGCCAGCAGCCAGACCCGGGACGGGAGTTATGAAGCTTTCTTT
>TRBV18|.|.|TRBJ2-4
CASSPPNRAKNIQYF
TGTGCCAGCTCACCACCGAACAGAGCCAAAAACATTCAGTACTTC
>TRBV5-1|.|TRBD2|TRBJ2-7
CASSSPGGSSEQYF
TGCGCCAGCAGCTCCCCCGGCGGGAGCTCGGAGCAGTACTTC
>TRBV6-5|.|TRBD1|TRBJ2-7
CASSPTGESSYEQYF
TGTGCCAGCAGTCCTACAGGGGAAAGCTCCTACGAGCAGTACTTC
>TRBV7-9|few|.|TRBJ2-7
CASSLGPITEQYF
TGTGCCAGCAGCTTGGGACCCATTACCGAGCAGTACTTC
>TRBV6-5|.|.|TRBJ2-5
CASSPWDGQETQYF
TGTGCCAGCAGTCCCTGGGACGGACAAGAGACCCAGTACTTC
>TRBV7-9|.|TRBD1|TRBJ2-5
CASSSPGQVFNEQYF
TGTGCCAGCAGCTCCCCGGGACAGGTTTTTAATGAGCAGTACTTC
>TRBV20-1|.|TRBD1|TRBJ1-1
CSARDGQARLRAEAFF
TGCAGTGCTAGAGATGGACAGGCAAGACTGAGAGCTGAAGCTTTCTTT
>TRBV9|.|TRBD1|TRBJ2-1
CASSATGGRYNEQFF
TGTGCCAGCAGCGCGACAGGGGGTCGCTACAATGAGCAGTTCTTC
>TRBV5-1|.|TRBD1|TRBJ2-3
CASSLGGGFSTDTQYF
TGCGCCAGCAGCTTGGGAGGGGGCTTTTCCACAGATACGCAGTATTTT
>TRBV6-1|.|.|TRBJ1-1
CASPGPYRTGYNTEAFF
TGTGCCAGCCCGGGCCCGTATCGTACAGGGTACAACACTGAAGCTTTCTTT
>TRBV6-5|.|.|TRBJ2-6
CASSYSRKRTAMLGANVLTF
TGTGCCAGCAGTTACTCGAGAAAACGGACAGCAATGCTTGGGGCCAACGTCCTGACTTTC
>TRBV25-1|.|.|TRBJ2-5
CASSPGGGRETQYF
TGTGCCAGCAGCCCGGGGGGCGGGCGAGAGACCCAGTACTTC
>TRBV10-3|few|.|TRBJ2-7
CAISTDGTPTYEQYF
TGTGCCATCAGCACCGACGGGACACCTACCTACGAGCAGTACTTC
>TRBV7-9|.|.|TRBJ1-1
CASSRPRGGANTEAFF
TGTGCCAGCAGCCGCCCCCGGGGCGGGGCGAACACTGAAGCTTTCTTT
>TRBV5-5|.|TRBD2|TRBJ2-3
CASSLLGLAGVQDTQYF
TGTGCCAGCAGCTTGCTCGGACTAGCGGGAGTGCAAGATACGCAGTATTTT
>TRBV6-6|few|.|TRBJ2-5
CASSYWVRVSQETQYF
TGTGCCAGCAGTTACTGGGTGCGGGTATCACAAGAGACCCAGTACTTC
>TRBV7-9|.|.|TRBJ1-4
CASSAIWGLGEKLFF
TGTGCCAGCAGCGCTATATGGGGATTAGGTGAAAAACTGTTTTTT
>TRBV12-3/TRBV12-4|.|.|TRBJ2-7
CASSRWTASSYEQYF
TGTGCCAGCAGTCGTTGGACCGCTAGCTCCTACGAGCAGTACTTC
>TRBV5-1|.|TRBD2|TRBJ2-5
CASAVQTAGTTQETQYF
TGCGCCAGCGCAGTCCAAACAGCGGGAACGACTCAAGAGACCCAGTACTTC
>TRBV10-3|.|.|TRBJ2-7
CAPRGGQSYEQYF
TGTGCCCCCAGGGGGGGCCAATCCTACGAGCAGTACTTC
>TRBV21-1|.|.|TRBJ2-4
CASSKVYAMAKNIQYF
TGTGCCAGCAGCAAAGTCTATGCCATGGCCAAAAACATTCAGTACTTC
>TRBV6-2/TRBV6-3|once|.|TRBJ1-2
CASSETETSNYGYTF
TGTGCCAGCAGTGAGACCGAGACATCTAACTATGGCTACACCTTC
>TRBV27|.|TRBD1|TRBJ2-7
CASSTRDRGVDEQYF
TGTGCCAGCAGTACCCGGGACAGGGGGGTTGACGAGCAGTACTTC
>TRBV4-3|.|TRBD1|TRBJ1-2
CASSQDRSQGVLGYTF
TGCGCCAGCAGCCAAGATCGCAGCCAGGGGGTACTTGGCTACACCTTC
>TRBV2|.|TRBD2|TRBJ2-1
CASSEEGLVSEQFF
TGTGCCAGCAGTGAAGAAGGACTAGTGAGTGAGCAGTTCTTC
>TRBV7-6|.|TRBD2|TRBJ2-7
CASSLAGGIPREQYF
TGTGCCAGCAGTTTAGCGGGGGGTATCCCACGCGAGCAGTACTTC
>TRBV27|.|TRBD1|TRBJ2-5
CASRSGTGTWETQYF
TGTGCCAGCAGATCCGGGACAGGGACATGGGAGACCCAGTACTTC
>TRBV7-2|.|.|TRBJ1-1
CALDNFGMNTEAFF
TGTGCCCTCGACAATTTCGGTATGAACACTGAAGCTTTCTTT
>TRBV6-5|few|TRBD1|TRBJ1-2
CASRGLTGRDGYTF
TGTGCCAGCAGGGGACTGACAGGGCGTGATGGCTACACCTTC
>TRBV12-3/TRBV12-4|.|TRBD1|TRBJ2-1
CASSHPTGSSYNEQFF
TGTGCCAGCAGCCACCCGACAGGGAGCTCCTACAATGAGCAGTTCTTC